These 8 T cell receptor beta chains came from one sample sequenced in a study of shared clonotypes between healthy human individuals (dated by TCRdb to 2020 to 2022). Libraries were prepared through the immunoSEQ multiplex PCR assay. TCRdb's version of the immuneACCESS table is confined to in-frame rearrangements and falls short of the full clone set. An unresolved V gene accounts for under half of the shortfall where checked; the remainder is of unknown origin. Present in this sample are 850,000 to 1,100,000 clones, 77% of which were seen just once. The ten largest account for 0.89% of the sample. The sequenced material came from memory CD4+ T cells from PBMCs. What the cell subset or site label conveys for this sample: CD45RA-negative fraction. The receptors originated from a man aged 18 to 29 in good health. Some clones in this sample may be carry-over from other donors' samples.

The rearrangement links TRBV2 to TRBJ1-1, with TRBD1 matching 11 bases. The J segment lost 9 bases and the V segment lost 3 bases, leaving 6 bases of the junction unmatched. The CDR3 is 14 residues long. Germline lookup yields CDR1 SNHLY and CDR2 FYNNEI. CDR3 amino acids: CASSDPGQGGKAFF. The CDR3 DNA sequence: TGTGCCAGCAGTGATCCGGGACAGGGGGGTAAAGCTTTCTTT.

The sample holds one count of this clone. The rearrangement joins TRBV30 to TRBJ2-7; D unresolved. The V end lost 3 bases, the J end lost 0 bases, and 9 bases lay between the germline ends. The V gene's germline CDR1 is GTSNPN and CDR2 SVGIG (reference sequence). The CDR3 consists of 13 residues. The CDR3 is CAWSPIGSYEQYF. DNA of the CDR3: TGTGCCTGGAGCCCAATCGGCTCCTACGAGCAGTACTTC.

This clone was found once. The gene calls are TRBV15 and TRBJ2-1; 7 nucleotides agree with TRBD2. CDR3 size: 15 residues. V shed 9 bases and J 3 bases; nucleotides not matched to a gene: 11. CDR1 is LNHNV, CDR2 YYDKDF, per germline (reference sequence). The CDR3 protein is CATQSSAGLYNEQFF. The CDR3 nucleotides read TGTGCCACACAGAGTTCAGCGGGACTCTACAATGAGCAGTTCTTC.

V is TRBV29-1 and J is TRBJ2-4; D may match TRBD1 or TRBD2 (5 bases each). With 0 bases removed from V and 0 bases from J, the gap between germline ends came to 9 bases. This CDR3 has 15 residues. The germline V gene has CDR1 SQVTM and CDR2 ANQGSEA. Written as DNA, the CDR3 is TGCAGCGTTGAAGATCGAGGGGTAGCCAAAAACATTCAGTACTTC. It encodes CSVEDRGVAKNIQYF.

Concerning this clone: Since a much larger clone is just one base distant, this may be a read error. The same CDR3 is also encoded by other DNA sequences in this sample. The chain employs TRBV5-1 and TRBJ1-1, with D uncertain. Germline loops: CDR1 SGHRS, CDR2 YFSETQ. Trimming cost V 1 base and J 1 base, with 5 bases left between them. This CDR3 contains 13 residues. CDR3 DNA: TGCGCCAGCAGCTTGACTGGGAACACTGAAGCTTTCTTT. It codes for CASSLTGNTEAFF.

This clone was counted between two and nine times. The CDR3: CASSLAGSLGNQPQHF. The CDR3 DNA is TGTGCCAGCAGCTTAGCTGGCTCTTTGGGCAATCAGCCCCAGCATTTT. This chain links TRBV7-8 with TRBJ1-5; no clear D. Deletions cut 0 bases from V and 2 bases from J, with 11 bases between. In germline, CDR1 is SGHVS, CDR2 FQNEAQ. The CDR3 runs 16 residues.

The V gene is TRBV15, the J gene TRBJ2-1; TRBD1 might be the D (6 bases). The CDR3 consists of 14 residues. CDR1 is LNHNV, CDR2 YYDKDF, per germline (reference sequence). The germline V and J ends were trimmed by 5 bases and 10 bases, with 18 bases remaining between them. The CDR3 region is CATSRLPGTFEQFF. CDR3 bases: TGTGCCACCAGCCGTCTTCCCGGGACATTCGAGCAGTTCTTC.

This chain joins TRBV5-1 and TRBJ2-7, with 8 bases identical to TRBD1. The V and J ends lost 3 bases and 6 bases, in that order; junction bases with no gene match: 8. The CDR3 length is 14 residues. CDR1 is SGHRS and CDR2 is YFSETQ in the germline V gene. In DNA, the CDR3 is TGCGCCAGCAGCTCACGGACAGGGAGTGCCGAGCAGTACTTC. This gives the protein CASSSRTGSAEQYF. Looking up the rest from reference TRBV5-1 and TRBJ2-7 gives the full variable domain: KAGVTQTPRYLIKTRGQQVTLSCSPISGHRSVSWYQQTPGQGLQFLFEYFSETQRNKGNFPGRFSGRQFSNSRSEMNVSTLELGDSALYLCASSSRTGSAEQYFGPGTRLTVT.